The next 17 T cell receptor beta chains were all read from a single sample in a study of CD8+ T cells in alopecia areata. Treatment noted: oral pan-JAK inhibitor, 5-10 mg twice daily. Isolated RNA was reverse transcribed into cDNA used as the sequencing template. Profiled with immunoSEQ multiplex PCR; TCRdb holds only in-frame clones, not every one. Of 200,000 or so clones listed, 58% are singletons. The sequencing used CD4+ T cells sorted from blood, collected at week 24, from a patient treated with tofacitinib. Every receptor here comes from a human donor with alopecia areata.

This clone was observed a handful of times. The genes are TRBV7-7 and TRBJ2-3, with 8 bases that match TRBD2. V was clipped by 5 bases and J by 2 bases; unmatched bases: 6. The CDR3 sequence is 15 residues long. The germline V gene has CDR1 SSHAT and CDR2 FNYEAQ (reference sequence). Here the CDR3 DNA reads TGTGCCAGCAGCCCTCGAGCGGGAGCCACAGATACGCAGTATTTT. Translation: CASSPRAGATDTQYF. The whole variable domain, filled in from reference TRBV7-7 and TRBJ2-3, reads GAGVSQSPRYKVTKRGQDVTLRCDPISSHATLYWYQQALGQGPEFLTYFNYEAQPDKSGLPSDRFSAERPEGSISTLTIQRTEQRDSAMYRCASSPRAGATDTQYFGPGTRLTVL.

This clone occurred once. The chain is built from TRBV30 and TRBJ1-2; D is ambiguous. Germline V CDR1 and CDR2: GTSNPN, SVGIG (reference sequence). V lost 3 bases and J lost 0, with 8 bases in between. This CDR3 has 13 residues. As DNA, the CDR3 is TGTGCCTGGAGGGCCAGTGCTAACTATGGCTACACCTTC. Amino acids: CAWRASANYGYTF.

The genes are TRBV7-3 and TRBJ2-4; the D gene is possibly TRBD1 (6 bases). There are 13 residues in the CDR3. CDR1 and CDR2 (germline): SGHTA, FQGTGA. Trimming shortened V by 5 bases and J by 6 bases, and 11 bases separated the two germline ends. CDR3: CASSQGQLNIQYF. The CDR3 DNA follows: TGTGCCAGCAGCCAAGGACAGCTAAACATTCAGTACTTC.

Here the CDR3 DNA reads TGTGCCAGTAGACCCAGACTAGCGGGCAACTCCTACAATGAGCAGTTCTTC. Translating gives CASRPRLAGNSYNEQFF. The V call is TRBV19, the J call TRBJ2-1; 10 bases map to TRBD2. Germline V gene sequence: CDR1 LNHDA, CDR2 SQIVND (reference sequence). V shed 6 bases, J shed 0 bases, and the junction held 8 bases outside the gene matches. The CDR3 contains 17 residues.

Note on this clone: Other DNA sequences in the same sample also yield this CDR3. V is TRBV7-2 and J is TRBJ2-5, with 8 bases lining up with TRBD1. J lost 5 bases, V lost 1 base, and 0 bases had no gene match. The CDR3 loop spans 13 amino acids. Germline V CDR1 and CDR2: SGHTA, FQGNSA. The CDR3 sequence: CASSLGQGETQYF. CDR3 in DNA: TGTGCCAGCAGCTTAGGACAGGGGGAGACCCAGTACTTC. The variable domain in full, completed from reference TRBV7-2 and TRBJ2-5, reads GAGVSQSPSNKVTEKGKDVELRCDPISGHTALYWYRQSLGQGLEFLIYFQGNSAPDKSGLPSDRFSAERTGGSVSTLTIQRTQQEDSAVYLCASSLGQGETQYFGPGTRLLVL.

The gene calls are TRBV18 and TRBJ2-1; D unresolved. CDR1 and CDR2 (germline): KGHSH, LQKENI. The CDR3 sequence is 11 residues long. The V and J ends lost 4 bases and 8 bases respectively, with 6 bases between them. CDR3 in amino acids: CASSQVDEQFF. The DNA of the CDR3 is TGTGCCAGCTCACAGGTCGATGAGCAGTTCTTC. The entire variable domain, with the rest obtained from reference TRBV18 and TRBJ2-1, is as follows: NAGVMQNPRHLVRRRGQEARLRCSPMKGHSHVYWYRQLPEEGLKFMVYLQKENIIDESGMPKERFSAEFPKEGPSILRIQQVVRGDSAAYFCASSQVDEQFFGPGTRLTVL.

The rearrangement joins TRBV7-8 to TRBJ2-1; D is perhaps TRBD1 (7 bases). The CDR3 extends over 14 amino acids. Germline CDR1 SGHVS, CDR2 FQNEAQ. Deletions cut 2 bases from V and 8 bases from J, with 13 bases between. This CDR3 reads CASSLPSRGDEQFF. The CDR3 bases are TGTGCCAGCAGCTTACCGAGCAGGGGGGATGAGCAGTTCTTC.

This clone was recorded only once. V gene TRBV28 combines with J gene TRBJ1-4; D unresolved. The CDR3 has 14 residues. Germline CDR1 MDHEN, CDR2 SYDVKM. V gave up 1 base and J gave up 7 bases, with 10 bases separating them. CDR3 bases: TGTGCCAGCAGTTTATACCCTGGGCGTGAAAAACTGTTTTTT. Translating gives CASSLYPGREKLFF.

J is TRBJ2-5 and V is TRBV30, with D perhaps TRBD1 (5 bases). V lost 1 base to trimming and J lost 5 bases, with 14 bases between them. The CDR3 length is 14 residues. In germline, CDR1 is GTSNPN, CDR2 SVGIG (reference sequence). CDR3 residues: CAWSEGQGFETQYF. The CDR3 DNA follows: TGTGCCTGGAGTGAAGGCCAGGGATTTGAGACCCAGTACTTC.

The V call is TRBV27, the J call TRBJ2-5; TRBD2 agrees at 7 bases. Per germline, CDR1 MNHEY and CDR2 SMNVEV (reference sequence). V lost 7 bases to trimming and J lost 9 bases; unmatched junction nucleotides: 2. This CDR3 is 10 amino acids long. This chain's CDR3 is CASKAGAQYF. The DNA of the CDR3 is TGTGCCAGCAAGGCGGGGGCCCAGTACTTC.

The genes are TRBV29-1 and TRBJ2-7, with D uncertain. Germline lookup yields CDR1 SQVTM and CDR2 ANQGSEA. The CDR3 is 14 amino acids. Trimming took 5 bases from V and 2 from J, leaving 16 bases between them. In DNA form, the CDR3 reads TGCAGCGTTCCATACCCCCCAGGAACCTACGAGCAGTACTTC. Translated: CSVPYPPGTYEQYF.

This chain joins TRBV2 and TRBJ2-7; 7 bases align to TRBD2. J lost 3 bases, V lost 4 bases, and 9 bases had no gene match. There are 15 residues in the CDR3. CDR1 SNHLY and CDR2 FYNNEI come from the germline V gene. In DNA form, the CDR3 reads TGTGCCAGCAGTGTGGGAGGGTTGGGGGACTACGAGCAGTACTTC. It encodes CASSVGGLGDYEQYF.

J is TRBJ1-2 and V is TRBV7-2; no firm D call. Germline V gene sequence: CDR1 SGHTA, CDR2 FQGNSA. V was cut by 5 bases and J by 1 base, with 2 bases left in between. The CDR3 is made up of 11 amino acids. The CDR3 coding sequence is TGTGCCAGCAGCATTAACTATGGCTACACCTTC. Its translation is CASSINYGYTF. The full variable domain, completed using reference TRBV7-2 and TRBJ1-2, is GAGVSQSPSNKVTEKGKDVELRCDPISGHTALYWYRQSLGQGLEFLIYFQGNSAPDKSGLPSDRFSAERTGGSVSTLTIQRTQQEDSAVYLCASSINYGYTFGSGTRLTVV.

The chain couples TRBV2 to TRBJ2-3; 12 positions agree with TRBD2. Germline values: CDR1 SNHLY, CDR2 FYNNEI. The CDR3 spans 16 residues. V shed 8 bases, J shed 2 bases, and the junction held 8 bases outside the gene matches. The CDR3 region has the DNA TGTGCCAGCCGAAGACTAGCGGGAGTTGTCACAGATACGCAGTATTTT. Protein: CASRRLAGVVTDTQYF.

V is TRBV5-1 and J is TRBJ2-5; tentatively, D is TRBD1 (6 bases). This CDR3 comprises 14 residues. In germline, CDR1 is SGHRS, CDR2 YFSETQ. V lost 1 base and J lost 5, with 12 bases in between. The DNA for the CDR3 is TGCGCCAGCAGCTTGAAACAGGGTAGGGAGACCCAGTACTTC. It yields the protein CASSLKQGRETQYF. Combining the CDR3 with reference TRBV5-1 and TRBJ2-5 gives the whole variable domain KAGVTQTPRYLIKTRGQQVTLSCSPISGHRSVSWYQQTPGQGLQFLFEYFSETQRNKGNFPGRFSGRQFSNSRSEMNVSTLELGDSALYLCASSLKQGRETQYFGPGTRLLVL.

Turning to this clone: One end of the junction is discordant with germline, which a read error may explain. V and J are TRBV6-1 and TRBJ2-1, with 10 bases identical to TRBD1. This CDR3 is 13 amino acids long. Germline V CDR1 and CDR2: MNHNS, SASEGT. In DNA, the CDR3 is TGTGCCAGCAGGACAGGGGGCAGCGCGGGATATGTCTTC. Encoded protein: CASRTGGSAGYVF.

This clone was observed a handful of times. This chain uses TRBV28 with TRBJ1-3; D may be TRBD1 (5 bases). The CDR3 contains 15 residues. The germline V gene encodes CDR1 MDHEN and CDR2 SYDVKM. The germline V and J ends were trimmed by 2 bases and 1 base, with 9 bases remaining between them. The CDR3 loop is CASSLAGSSGNTIYF. CDR3 DNA sequence: TGTGCCAGCAGTTTAGCAGGGTCGTCTGGAAACACCATATATTTT.